These 22 T cell receptor beta chains originate from one sample sequenced in a study of CD8+CD57+ T cells in acquired aplastic anemia. Investigators profiled TCR beta VDJ and CDR3 from genomic DNA template. TCRdb passed the reads through MiXCR, listing each CDR3 protein once. Among some 410,000 distinct CDR3 sequences, roughly 64% were seen once, and the ten largest hold 3% to 5%. Specimen: sorted CD4+, CD8+, or CD8+CD57+ T cells (not recorded which) from PBMCs. The receptors originated from a human donor in good health, serving as a control.

This clonotype occurred a few times. The rearrangement links TRBV7-2 to TRBJ2-3; D possibly corresponds to TRBD2 (6 bases). With 2 bases removed from V and 5 bases from J, the gap between germline ends came to 14 bases. CDR3 length: 15 amino acids. The germline CDR1 and CDR2 sequences are SGHTA and FQGNSA. CDR3 residues: CASSLSLGGEDTQYF. In DNA form, the CDR3 reads TGTGCCAGCAGCTTATCTTTGGGGGGTGAAGATACGCAGTATTTT.

This clonotype was counted once. The chain recombines TRBV20-1 with TRBJ1-4, with a possible D match to TRBD1 (5 bases). Germline assignment: CDR1 DFQATT and CDR2 SNEGSKA (reference sequence). Trimming took 6 bases from V and 10 from J, leaving 24 bases between them. The CDR3 consists of 15 residues. This CDR3 is CSARGRSNLLGKLFF. CDR3 DNA: TGCAGTGCGAGGGGACGGTCAAACCTGCTAGGAAAACTGTTTTTT.

This clonotype was picked up one time. The junction departs from the called germline gene at one end, perhaps through a read error. The chain is built from TRBV5-5 and TRBJ1-1; perhaps TRBD1 as D (5 bases). The CDR3 runs 14 residues. Germline CDR1 and CDR2: SGHKS and YYEKEE (reference sequence). CDR3: CAGRAGEMNTEAFF. The CDR3 nucleotides are TGTGCCGGCAGGGCAGGAGAGATGAACACTGAAGCTTTCTTT. Variable domain in full (rest from reference TRBV5-5 and TRBJ1-1): DAGVTQSPTHLIKTRGQQVTLRCSPISGHKSVSWYQQVLGQGPQFIFQYYEKEERGRGNFPDRFSARQFPNYSSELNVNALLLGDSALYLCAGRAGEMNTEAFFGQGTRLTVV.

The V and J genes are TRBV5-1 and TRBJ2-7, with D tentatively TRBD2 (5 bases). Per germline, CDR1 SGHRS and CDR2 YFSETQ. The CDR3 contains 16 residues. Trimming stripped 3 bases from V and 6 bases from J, with 22 bases between. CDR3 in amino acids: CASSSFAGEWGSEQYF. For the CDR3, the DNA is TGCGCCAGCAGCTCATTTGCTGGGGAGTGGGGTTCCGAGCAGTACTTC.

The V call is TRBV2, the J call TRBJ1-2; 7 nucleotides line up with TRBD1. This CDR3 region has 13 residues. The J segment lost 6 bases and the V segment lost 1 base, leaving 2 bases of the junction unmatched. Germline V gene sequence: CDR1 SNHLY, CDR2 FYNNEI. The CDR3 reads CASSEGQGHGYTF. CDR3 nucleotides: TGTGCCAGCAGTGAAGGACAGGGACATGGCTACACCTTC.

This clonotype was seen a handful of times. A junction boundary mismatches the germline segment, possibly from a read error. The chain combines TRBV9 with TRBJ2-6; D remains ambiguous. Germline CDR1 and CDR2: SGDLS and YYNGEE. The CDR3 is 12 amino acids. DNA of the CDR3: TGTGCCAGCAGCGTAGACCAGACCACTGAAGCTTTC. Translated: CASSVDQTTEAF.

This chain uses TRBV20-1 with TRBJ1-2, with 10 bases lining up with TRBD1. V trimming: 3 bases; J trimming: 5 bases; junction bases outside the gene matches: 9. The CDR3 has 15 amino acids. Germline V CDR1 and CDR2: DFQATT, SNEGSKA (reference sequence). As DNA, the CDR3 is TGCAGTGCTAGCCCCCGACAGGGGGCGAGATATGGCTACACCTTC. Translated, it gives CSASPRQGARYGYTF.

Many counts were recorded for this clonotype. This CDR3 reads CSVDSNEQFF. The CDR3 DNA is TGCAGTGTGGACTCCAATGAGCAGTTCTTC. This chain uses TRBV20-1 with TRBJ2-1, with a tentative D call TRBD2 (5 bases). Germline-derived CDR1 and CDR2 are DFQATT and SNEGSKA (reference sequence). Deletions cut 7 bases from V and 6 bases from J, with 7 bases between. The CDR3 extends over 10 amino acids.

This clonotype was recorded once. Likely a read error: the CDR3 ends without its conserved phenylalanine or tryptophan. The DNA is omitted, as the CDR3 cannot be located on it reliably, and the CDR3 follows TCRdb's listing. The rearrangement links TRBV9 to TRBJ1-2. CDR1 and CDR2 from the germline V gene are SGDLS and YYNGEE. Including both end residues, the CDR3 is 13 amino acids long. The CDR3 sequence: CASSCHGELNYAL.

As concerns this clonotype: The junction departs from germline at one end; a sequencing error may be responsible. V gene TRBV29-1 combines with J gene TRBJ1-1; D gene unclear. The CDR3 is 12 residues long. The V gene's germline CDR1 is SQVTM and CDR2 ANQGSEA. As DNA, the CDR3 is TGCAGCGTTGCCTCGGGGTACGGCGAAGCCTTCTTT. The encoded protein is CSVASGYGEAFF.

This clonotype was picked up one time. The chain couples TRBV12-3 or TRBV12-4 to TRBJ2-2; 8 bases align to TRBD1. V lost 7 bases to trimming and J lost 1 base; unmatched junction nucleotides: 8. The CDR3 is 16 amino acids. The chain's CDR3 is CASTVSGTGNTGELFF. CDR3 nucleotides: TGTGCCAGCACCGTGTCCGGGACAGGGAACACCGGGGAGCTGTTTTTT.

The V and J genes are TRBV20-1 and TRBJ1-1; possible D gene TRBD1, 6 bases. Germline lookup yields CDR1 DFQATT and CDR2 SNEGSKA (reference sequence). Trimming removed 6 bases at V and 7 bases at J, with 24 bases between. The CDR3 contains 15 residues. CDR3 sequence (DNA): TGCAGTGCGCAAGAGGGGGATTTGTTGAGAAATGAAGCTTTCTTT. Translating gives CSAQEGDLLRNEAFF.

This sequence joins TRBV9 and TRBJ1-6; maybe TRBD1 (6 bases). The V end lost 3 bases, the J end lost 9 bases, and 13 bases lay between the germline ends. Germline CDR1 reads SGDLS; CDR2 reads YYNGEE. This CDR3 contains 14 residues. The CDR3 loop reads CASSAEGEGSPLHF. The CDR3 DNA sequence: TGTGCCAGCAGCGCCGAGGGGGAGGGTTCACCCCTCCACTTT. Together with reference TRBV9 and TRBJ1-6, the CDR3 gives the full variable domain: DSGVTQTPKHLITATGQRVTLRCSPRSGDLSVYWYQQSLDQGLQFLIQYYNGEERAKGNILERFSAQQFPDLHSELNLSSLELGDSALYFCASSAEGEGSPLHFGNGTRLTVT.

The V call is TRBV5-6, the J call TRBJ1-5; D ambiguous. The V gene's germline CDR1 is SGHDT and CDR2 YYEEEE. CDR3 length: 15 residues. The ends were cut back, 4 bases at V and 1 base at J, with 12 bases in the middle. Here the CDR3 DNA reads TGTGCCAGCAGCCCAGCCTGCGGGAGCAATCAGCCCCAGCATTTT. Amino acid sequence: CASSPACGSNQPQHF.

This clonotype was recorded once. V and J are TRBV6-5 and TRBJ2-7; D is perhaps TRBD2 (5 bases). The CDR3 has 15 amino acids. V was shortened by 0 bases and J by 0 bases, with 9 bases between the two germline ends. Germline assignment: CDR1 MNHEY and CDR2 SVGAGI. Here the CDR3 reads CASSYSVGSSYEQYF. In DNA, the CDR3 is TGTGCCAGCAGTTACTCGGTAGGGAGCTCCTACGAGCAGTACTTC.

This clonotype was seen many times. The J gene is TRBJ2-7, the V gene TRBV20-1, with TRBD2 matching 10 bases. V lost 3 bases, J lost 2 bases, and 7 bases stayed unmatched. The germline gives CDR1 DFQATT, CDR2 SNEGSKA (reference sequence). This CDR3 is built from 15 residues. DNA for the CDR3: TGCAGTGCTAGTATTCTAGCGGGGGATCCCTACGAGCAGTACTTC. Translation: CSASILAGDPYEQYF.

The chain is built from TRBV7-2 and TRBJ2-7, with 8 bases fitting TRBD1. The length of the CDR3 is 14 residues. V shed 7 bases and J 3 bases; nucleotides not matched to a gene: 8. Per germline, CDR1 SGHTA and CDR2 FQGNSA. The CDR3 spells CASTQSGTGYEQYF. The CDR3 coding sequence is TGTGCCAGCACCCAATCCGGGACAGGCTACGAGCAGTACTTC.

On this clonotype: The junction departs from the called germline gene at one end, perhaps through a read error. The rearrangement joins TRBV20-1 to TRBJ2-7; possibly TRBD1 or TRBD2 for D (5 bases each). Germline values: CDR1 DFQATT, CDR2 SNEGSKA (reference sequence). The CDR3 covers 14 residues. Written as DNA, the CDR3 is TGCAGTGCGCCGGGACGGAACTCCTCCGACGAGCAGTACTTC. This codes for CSAPGRNSSDEQYF.

This clonotype has just one count. Compared with germline, one end of the junction differs, possibly owing to a read error. The chain has TRBV19 and TRBJ2-1; no clear D. From germline, CDR1 is LNHDA and CDR2 SQIVND (reference sequence). The CDR3 totals 14 residues. The CDR3 coding sequence is TGTGCCAGCAGCGTGGTATCCTGCTACGATGAGCAGTTCTTC. This sequence encodes CASSVVSCYDEQFF.

This clonotype was seen a handful of times. A much larger clone sits a single nucleotide away, making a read error possible. This chain links TRBV20-1 with TRBJ2-7, with D possibly called TRBD1 or TRBD2 (6 bases each). The CDR3 has 14 amino acids. Between the trimmed V and J ends, which lost 1 base and 7 bases, there was a span of 17 bases. Per the germline V gene, CDR1 is DFQATT and CDR2 is SNEGSKA (reference sequence). The CDR3 loop reads CSARGWGAYNEQYF. CDR3 DNA: TGCAGTGCTAGAGGCTGGGGGGCCTACAATGAGCAGTACTTC.

In regard to this clonotype: One end of the junction fails to match germline, which may point to a read error. The rearrangement links TRBV3-1 to TRBJ2-6; D unresolved. The V gene's germline CDR1 is LGHDT and CDR2 YNNKEL (reference sequence). CDR3 size: 11 residues. The CDR3 DNA is TGTGCCAGCAGCCGAAGCGTGACTGAAGCTTTC. Translated, it gives CASSRSVTEAF.

The rearrangement uses TRBV7-9 and TRBJ1-4; the D gene is possibly TRBD1 (5 bases). The V gene lost 5 bases and the J gene lost 17 bases, with 27 bases spanning the gap. Germline V lookup: CDR1 SEHNR, CDR2 FQNEAQ (reference sequence). This CDR3 has 15 amino acids. The CDR3 loop is CASSGTGASDQKFFF. The CDR3 region has the DNA TGTGCCAGCAGCGGAACCGGGGCCAGTGATCAAAAATTTTTTTTT.